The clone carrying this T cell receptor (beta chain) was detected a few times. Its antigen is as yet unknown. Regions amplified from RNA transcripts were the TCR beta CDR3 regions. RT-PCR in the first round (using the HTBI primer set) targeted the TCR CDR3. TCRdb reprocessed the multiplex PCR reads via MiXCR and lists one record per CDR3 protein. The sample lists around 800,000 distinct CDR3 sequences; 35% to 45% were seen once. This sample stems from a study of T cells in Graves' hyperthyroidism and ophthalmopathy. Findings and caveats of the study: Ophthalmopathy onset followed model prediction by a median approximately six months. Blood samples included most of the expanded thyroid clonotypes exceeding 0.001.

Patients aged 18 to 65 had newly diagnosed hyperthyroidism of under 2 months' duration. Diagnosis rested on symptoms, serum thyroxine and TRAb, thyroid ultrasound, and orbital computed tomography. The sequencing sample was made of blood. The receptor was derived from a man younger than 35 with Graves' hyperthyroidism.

CDR3 protein: CASSYSGPRQNDEQYF. For the CDR3, the DNA is TGTGCCAGCAGTTACTCGGGTCCTCGGCAGAACGACGAGCAGTACTTC. The genes are TRBV7-2 and TRBJ2-7; D remains ambiguous. The V gene's germline CDR1 is SGHTA and CDR2 FQGNSA. Trimming left V 6 bases short and J 5 bases short, with 23 bases between. The CDR3 runs 16 residues.